The source of this TCR beta chain is a study of shared clonotypes between healthy human individuals. Study in general: With ages of 18 to 49, the donors were two women and a few men.

Deletions cut 2 bases from V and 12 bases from J, with 8 bases between. This CDR3 comprises 10 residues. Germline V lookup: CDR1 SQVTM, CDR2 ANQGSEA. A word on this clone: Its cognate antigen is unknown.

Assay execution proceeded at the deep level. Only in-frame clones appear in the TCRdb table, and some are missing; sequencing was by immunoSEQ multiplex PCR. The repertoire consists of about 2.1 million clones, with roughly 93% occurring once and the leading ten covering under 2%. Study-wide findings and caveats: Some clonotypes were shared by all four sorted-subset donors, while others were not shared. The non-shared ones had lower generation probabilities than the shared ones. Generally, naive subsets came out with larger estimated richness than memory subsets.

Terminally differentiated effector memory CD45RA+ cells were excluded by CCR7 positive selection of CD45RO-negative cells. The receptor's source is a young man in good health. Some clones in this sample may be carry-over from other donors' samples. Material for sequencing was naive CD8+ T cells from PBMCs. The gene calls are TRBV29-1 and TRBJ2-1, with no clear D. The DNA of the CDR3 is TGCAGCGTTGAACGGGTAGCGCAGTTCTTC. Residues: CSVERVAQFF.